The 24 T cell receptor beta chains listed next were all sequenced from one sample in a study of cytomegalovirus exposure and HLA in healthy donors. Repertoires were generated with immunoSEQ multiplex PCR, while TCRdb's copy carries only in-frame clones and drops some. The table has 90,000 to 130,000 clones, roughly 88% seen once. Sequenced input: PBMCs. The source is a woman younger than 30 in good health and CMV-seronegative.

The chain links TRBV7-9 to TRBJ2-1; 7 bases line up with TRBD1. CDR1 and CDR2 (germline): SEHNR, FQNEAQ (reference sequence). The CDR3 contains 14 residues. J lost 7 bases, V lost 5 bases, and 8 bases had no gene match. The CDR3 region is CASSPLGGPNEQFF. For the CDR3, the DNA is TGTGCCAGCAGCCCATTAGGGGGCCCGAATGAGCAGTTCTTC.

The CDR3 coding sequence is TGTGCCAGCAGCCCCTCGGGGAATCAGCCCCAGCATTTT. This encodes CASSPSGNQPQHF. V and J are TRBV7-9 and TRBJ1-5; D is uncertain. Trimming left V 5 bases short and J 4 bases short, with 9 bases between. From germline, CDR1 is SEHNR and CDR2 FQNEAQ (reference sequence). The CDR3 contains 13 residues.

The chain joins TRBV5-4 to TRBJ1-2; D is perhaps TRBD1 (5 bases). Trimming stripped 0 bases from V and 2 bases from J, with 8 bases between. The CDR3 is 14 amino acids. Per the germline V gene, CDR1 is SGHNT and CDR2 is YYREEE (reference sequence). DNA of the CDR3: TGTGCCAGCAGCTTGGCAGGGTGGAACTATGGCTACACCTTC. Protein product: CASSLAGWNYGYTF.

The chain couples TRBV9 to TRBJ2-6; no definite D call. The CDR3 runs to 15 residues. Germline loops: CDR1 SGDLS, CDR2 YYNGEE. Trimming took 1 base from V and 0 from J, leaving 5 bases between them. CDR3 sequence (DNA): TGTGCCAGCAGCGTAACAGCCTCTGGGGCCAACGTCCTGACTTTC. Translated: CASSVTASGANVLTF.

The chain recombines TRBV18 with TRBJ1-6; D might be TRBD1 (5 bases). The CDR3 totals 15 residues. V lost 3 bases and J 9 bases, leaving 15 bases between the germline ends. The germline gives CDR1 KGHSH, CDR2 LQKENI. CDR3 DNA sequence: TGTGCCAGCTCACCCCAATCGGGGGGGGGTTCACCCCTCCACTTT. Protein sequence: CASSPQSGGGSPLHF. The full variable domain, in which reference TRBV18 and TRBJ1-6 provide the parts outside the CDR3, is NAGVMQNPRHLVRRRGQEARLRCSPMKGHSHVYWYRQLPEEGLKFMVYLQKENIIDESGMPKERFSAEFPKEGPSILRIQQVVRGDSAAYFCASSPQSGGGSPLHFGNGTRLTVT.

The chain combines TRBV5-1 with TRBJ2-1; TRBD2 matches at 11 bases. The CDR3 sequence is 16 residues long. V shed 4 bases and J 3 bases; nucleotides not matched to a gene: 6. The germline CDR1 and CDR2 sequences are SGHRS and YFSETQ. This CDR3 reads CASSPEGLADYNEQFF. DNA for the CDR3: TGCGCCAGCAGCCCGGAGGGACTAGCGGACTACAATGAGCAGTTCTTC. Together with reference TRBV5-1 and TRBJ2-1, the CDR3 gives the full variable domain: KAGVTQTPRYLIKTRGQQVTLSCSPISGHRSVSWYQQTPGQGLQFLFEYFSETQRNKGNFPGRFSGRQFSNSRSEMNVSTLELGDSALYLCASSPEGLADYNEQFFGPGTRLTVL.

This chain joins TRBV19 and TRBJ1-6, with D unresolved. V was clipped by 6 bases and J by 3 bases, with 12 bases between them. The CDR3 has 15 amino acids. Germline V gene lookup returns CDR1 LNHDA and CDR2 SQIVND (reference sequence). Here the CDR3 DNA reads TGTGCCAGTAGACAAGACCGGAGCTATAATTCACCCCTCCACTTT. Protein product: CASRQDRSYNSPLHF.

The chain links TRBV28 to TRBJ2-1; TRBD1 matches at 7 bases. V gave up 4 bases and J gave up 7 bases; unmatched junction bases: 10. Germline V gene data show CDR1 as MDHEN and CDR2 as SYDVKM. The CDR3 runs to 15 residues. The CDR3 here is CASSSPGQTWNEQFF. The DNA of the CDR3 is TGTGCCAGCAGTTCCCCGGGACAGACGTGGAATGAGCAGTTCTTC.

The chain carries TRBV5-8 and TRBJ2-7, with 7 bases fitting TRBD1. Germline CDR1 and CDR2: SGHTS and YDEGEE. The V gene end was trimmed by 4 bases and the J gene end by 2 bases; junction bases not matched to a gene: 6. The CDR3 contains 14 residues. DNA for the CDR3: TGTGCCAGCAGCCCACCGACAGGGACCTACGAGCAGTACTTC. Protein sequence: CASSPPTGTYEQYF.

The chain has TRBV10-3 and TRBJ2-3; 7 positions match TRBD2. The CDR3 has 13 residues. V trimming: 9 bases; J trimming: 2 bases; junction bases outside the gene matches: 5. Germline values: CDR1 ENHRY, CDR2 SYGVKD. CDR3 bases: TGTGCCATGGGGGGAGGGTACACAGATACGCAGTATTTT. This codes for CAMGGGYTDTQYF.

The rearrangement joins TRBV6-5 to TRBJ1-3, with D maybe TRBD1 (5 bases). The germline V gene has CDR1 MNHEY and CDR2 SVGAGI. The CDR3 runs to 15 residues. Trimming pared 7 bases from V and 4 bases from J, leaving 17 bases between. CDR3: CASTSAGGSGNTIYF. DNA of the CDR3: TGTGCCAGCACTTCAGCCGGGGGTTCAGGAAACACCATATATTTT.

This chain links TRBV7-9 with TRBJ2-7; D perhaps matches TRBD1 (6 bases). The CDR3 has 11 amino acids. V lost 11 bases to trimming and J lost 2 bases, with 10 bases between them. Germline values: CDR1 SEHNR, CDR2 FQNEAQ (reference sequence). The DNA for the CDR3 is TGTGCCGCAGGGGAAGCCTACGAGCAGTACTTC. It is translated as CAAGEAYEQYF.

The chain is built from TRBV9 and TRBJ2-7; maybe TRBD2 (5 bases). CDR3 length equals 11 residues. Per germline, CDR1 SGDLS and CDR2 YYNGEE. Trimming took 3 bases from V and 6 from J, leaving 7 bases between them. The DNA of the CDR3 is TGTGCCAGCAGCGCGGGAAGCGAGCAGTACTTC. Translated: CASSAGSEQYF.

With respect to this clone: At one end the junction does not follow the germline gene, possibly because of a read error. V usage is TRBV2 and J usage is TRBJ2-1; 8 nucleotides line up with TRBD1. This CDR3 is built from 15 residues. The germline CDR1 and CDR2 sequences are SNHLY and FYNNEI. The CDR3 loop reads CASREDRGSPNEQFF. CDR3 DNA: TGTGCCAGCAGGGAAGACAGGGGAAGCCCCAATGAGCAGTTCTTC.

This clone was picked up a small number of times. The chain carries TRBV29-1 and TRBJ2-3, with 8 bases lining up with TRBD2. Per germline, CDR1 SQVTM and CDR2 ANQGSEA. J was trimmed by 0 bases and V by 7 bases; bases with no gene match: 6. This CDR3 is built from 14 residues. Written as DNA, the CDR3 is TGCAGCGCTGGGGCTAGCGGGAGCACAGATACGCAGTATTTT. Protein: CSAGASGSTDTQYF.

This rearrangement joins TRBV21-1 to TRBJ2-4; no DNA check was done on the table's D call, TRBD2. TRBV21-1 is classified as a pseudogene. This CDR3 has 8 residues. The CDR3 DNA sequence: TGTGCCCCGGTCATTCAGTACTTC. It specifies CAPVIQYF.

This chain joins TRBV2 and TRBJ1-1; 7 bases are shared with TRBD1. Trimming at V came to 8 bases and at J to 1 base, leaving 4 bases not matched to a gene. The CDR3 length is 13 residues. Germline V gene lookup returns CDR1 SNHLY and CDR2 FYNNEI. The CDR3 DNA reads TGTGCCAGCTCAAGACAGGGGAACACTGAAGCTTTCTTT. Translating it yields CASSRQGNTEAFF.

The V call is TRBV15, the J call TRBJ2-5, with D possibly matching TRBD2 (6 bases). Trimming took 1 base from V and 5 from J, leaving 8 bases between them. Looked up from germline, CDR1 is LNHNV and CDR2 is YYDKDF (reference sequence). This CDR3 has 13 residues. DNA of the CDR3: TGTGCCACCAGCAGAGCCCTAGCGGAGACCCAGTACTTC. This translates into CATSRALAETQYF. The full variable domain, rest sourced from reference TRBV15 and TRBJ2-5, is DAMVIQNPRYQVTQFGKPVTLSCSQTLNHNVMYWYQQKSSQAPKLLFHYYDKDFNNEADTPDNFQSRRPNTSFCFLDIRSPGLGDTAMYLCATSRALAETQYFGPGTRLLVL.

This clone showed up just a few times. The rearrangement joins TRBV28 to TRBJ1-2; D is undetermined. This CDR3 is built from 13 residues. Germline values: CDR1 MDHEN, CDR2 SYDVKM. V shed 7 bases and J shed 5 bases, with 14 bases lying between them. CDR3 nucleotides: TGTGCCAGCACTCCCGAGAGGGCATATGGCTACACCTTC. Translating it yields CASTPERAYGYTF.

V is TRBV5-4 and J is TRBJ2-7; tentative D call: TRBD2 (5 bases). The CDR3 consists of 14 residues. V shed 0 bases and J shed 2 bases, with 9 bases lying between them. CDR1 and CDR2 (germline): SGHNT, YYREEE (reference sequence). The CDR3 loop reads CASSLGGSAYEQYF. The CDR3 region has the DNA TGTGCCAGCAGCTTGGGGGGTAGCGCCTACGAGCAGTACTTC.

The genes are TRBV30 and TRBJ2-3; 7 bases match TRBD2. This CDR3 has 15 residues. Germline lookup yields CDR1 GTSNPN and CDR2 SVGIG (reference sequence). Trimming at V came to 0 bases and at J to 6 bases, leaving 9 bases not matched to a gene. This CDR3 reads CAWSVIRTSGDTQYF. As DNA, the CDR3 is TGTGCCTGGAGTGTAATTCGGACTAGTGGGGATACGCAGTATTTT.

This clone was counted between two and nine times. The chain uses TRBV7-9 and TRBJ2-7; D is possibly TRBD1 (5 bases). The V gene lost 4 bases and the J gene lost 2 bases, with 12 bases spanning the gap. The CDR3 has 14 amino acids. The germline V gene encodes CDR1 SEHNR and CDR2 FQNEAQ (reference sequence). This CDR3 is CASSYKGRPYEQYF. The CDR3 DNA reads TGTGCCAGCAGCTACAAGGGGCGTCCCTACGAGCAGTACTTC. The full variable domain, completed using reference TRBV7-9 and TRBJ2-7, is DTGVSQNPRHKITKRGQNVTFRCDPISEHNRLYWYRQTLGQGPEFLTYFQNEAQLEKSRLLSDRFSAERPKGSFSTLEIQRTEQGDSAMYLCASSYKGRPYEQYFGPGTRLTVT.

The V and J genes are TRBV28 and TRBJ1-1; 8 nucleotides match TRBD1. Per germline, CDR1 MDHEN and CDR2 SYDVKM. J lost 5 bases, V lost 8 bases, and 10 bases had no gene match. The CDR3 has 14 amino acids. The CDR3 reads CASSKTGGMTEAFF. The CDR3, as DNA: TGTGCCAGCTCCAAAACAGGGGGGATGACTGAAGCTTTCTTT.

This clone was found once. This sequence joins TRBV7-9 and TRBJ1-2; perhaps TRBD1 as D (5 bases). Germline V gene lookup returns CDR1 SEHNR and CDR2 FQNEAQ (reference sequence). Deletions cut 0 bases from V and 3 bases from J, with 11 bases between. This CDR3 is built from 15 residues. The CDR3 loop is CASSLAVRAHYGYTF. The CDR3 coding sequence is TGTGCCAGCAGCTTAGCGGTCAGGGCCCACTATGGCTACACCTTC.